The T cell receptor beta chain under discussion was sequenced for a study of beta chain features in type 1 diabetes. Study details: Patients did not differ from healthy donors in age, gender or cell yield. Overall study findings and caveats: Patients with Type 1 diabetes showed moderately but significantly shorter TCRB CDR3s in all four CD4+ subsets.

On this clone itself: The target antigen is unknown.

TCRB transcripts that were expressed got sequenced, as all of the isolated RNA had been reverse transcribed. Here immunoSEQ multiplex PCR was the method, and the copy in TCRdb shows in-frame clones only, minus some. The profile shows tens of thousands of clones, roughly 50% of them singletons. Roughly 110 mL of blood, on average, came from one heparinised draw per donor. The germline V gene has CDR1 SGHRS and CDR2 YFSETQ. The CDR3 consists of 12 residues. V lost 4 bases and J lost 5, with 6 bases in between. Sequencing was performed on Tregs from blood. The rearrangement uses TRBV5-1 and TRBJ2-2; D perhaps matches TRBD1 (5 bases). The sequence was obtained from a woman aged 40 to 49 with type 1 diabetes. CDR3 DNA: TGCGCCAGCAGCCAGGGTACCGGGGAGCTGTTTTTT. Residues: CASSQGTGELFF.